Presented here are 30 T cell receptor beta chains from one specimen sequenced in a study of T-cell reconstitution after alpha-beta-depleted transplantation in children. Unique molecular identifiers were incorporated when the TCRbeta library was constructed. TCRdb reprocessed the PCR reads with MiXCR, giving one entry per CDR3 protein. The table has hundreds of thousands of distinct CDR3 sequences, roughly a tenth seen once. This material consisted of PBMCs from the stem cell graft donor, taken from the stem cell graft. The source of these receptors is a human donor who donated a stem cell graft to a child with acute myeloid leukemia.

This clonotype was recorded a few times. The CDR3: CASSLGSGSEREEQYF. The CDR3 nucleotides read TGCGCCAGCAGCTTAGGGAGCGGGAGTGAGCGAGAGGAGCAGTACTTC. The V call is TRBV5-1, the J call TRBJ2-7, with 8 bases that match TRBD2. With V trimmed by 2 bases and J by 7 bases, 14 bases remained unmatched. From germline, CDR1 is SGHRS and CDR2 YFSETQ. This CDR3 contains 16 residues.

This clonotype was found many times. The chain uses TRBV25-1 and TRBJ2-5; 7 bases align to TRBD1. This CDR3 is 13 amino acids long. CDR1 and CDR2 from the germline V gene are MGHDK and SYGVNS. The CDR3: CVQGLTPQETQYF. The CDR3 DNA sequence: TGTGTACAGGGGCTTACCCCCCAAGAGACCCAGTACTTC.

V usage is TRBV12-3 or TRBV12-4 and J usage is TRBJ2-2, with 7 bases aligning to TRBD1. The CDR3 is 14 residues long. Trimming removed 3 bases from V and 7 bases from J; junction bases left unmatched: 5. In nucleotides, the CDR3 is TGTGCCAGCAGTTTTCGCACAGGGGACGGGGAGCTGTTTTTT. It is translated as CASSFRTGDGELFF.

This clonotype has only a few counts. The V gene is TRBV7-9, the J gene TRBJ2-5; D uncertain. Germline CDR1 and CDR2: SEHNR and FQNEAQ (reference sequence). The CDR3 spans 14 residues. V was cut by 6 bases and J by 4 bases, with 15 bases left in between. CDR3 region: CASSLLGVGETQYF. As DNA, the CDR3 is TGTGCCAGCAGTCTCCTTGGGGTTGGAGAGACCCAGTACTTC.

This sequence joins TRBV6-2 or TRBV6-3 and TRBJ2-5; D might be TRBD1 (5 bases). Germline-derived CDR1 and CDR2 are MNHEY and SVGEGT. Deletions cut 4 bases from V and 1 base from J, with 13 bases between. This CDR3 has 15 residues. The DNA for the CDR3 is TGTGCCAGCAGTTTGACAGAGGTGCTCCAAGAGACCCAGTACTTC. Translated, it gives CASSLTEVLQETQYF.

There are a few counts of this clonotype. This CDR3 reads CASRSWGAGEQYF. The CDR3, as DNA: TGTGCCAGCCGCAGCTGGGGGGCCGGCGAGCAGTACTTC. This sequence joins TRBV6-1 and TRBJ2-7; D may match TRBD1 or TRBD2 (6 bases each). V lost 8 bases to trimming and J lost 6 bases, with 17 bases between them. This CDR3 spans 13 amino acids. Germline V CDR1 and CDR2: MNHNS, SASEGT.

The V call is TRBV25-1, the J call TRBJ2-5; a possible D gene is TRBD2 (7 bases). Germline CDR1 reads MGHDK; CDR2 reads SYGVNS. The CDR3 totals 15 residues. V gave up 8 bases and J gave up 3 bases, with 19 bases separating them. The DNA of the CDR3 is TGTGCCAGCCCGAGGGGGGGGGGGAAGGAAGAGACCCAGTACTTC. It is translated as CASPRGGGKEETQYF.

This sequence joins TRBV12-3 or TRBV12-4 and TRBJ1-2, with TRBD1 matching 8 bases. Trimming at V came to 4 bases and at J to 8 bases, leaving 12 bases not matched to a gene. The CDR3 length is 15 residues. The CDR3 spells CASSWNAGTGGGYTF. The CDR3 DNA is TGTGCCAGCAGTTGGAATGCTGGGACAGGCGGCGGCTACACCTTC.

This chain connects TRBV4-2 to TRBJ1-1; TRBD1 agrees at 9 bases. After removal of 3 bases from V and 4 bases from J, the junction contained 15 bases not matched to a gene. Germline V gene data show CDR1 as LGHNA and CDR2 as YNFKEQ. The CDR3 is 18 residues long. The CDR3 loop reads CASSHDPGQGLFSTEAFF. The DNA of the CDR3 is TGTGCCAGCAGCCACGATCCGGGACAGGGACTTTTCTCCACTGAAGCTTTCTTT.

This clonotype was picked up many times. V usage is TRBV20-1 and J usage is TRBJ2-6, with TRBD1 identical over 9 bases. The CDR3 runs to 17 residues. V dropped 6 bases and J dropped 0; count of bases not matched to a gene: 9. Germline V gene lookup returns CDR1 DFQATT and CDR2 SNEGSKA (reference sequence). CDR3 bases: TGCAGTGCCACGGCCGGGACAGGGCGCTCTGGGGCCAACGTCCTGACTTTC. Protein product: CSATAGTGRSGANVLTF.

This clonotype occurred a few times. The J gene is TRBJ2-1, the V gene TRBV30, with a possible D match to TRBD2 (6 bases). The CDR3 spans 15 residues. Germline CDR1 reads GTSNPN; CDR2 reads SVGIG (reference sequence). V dropped 0 bases and J dropped 6 bases, with 15 bases sitting between them. The CDR3 bases are TGTGCCTGGAGTGTTGAGACTAGGTGGGGCAATGAGCAGTTCTTC. It is translated as CAWSVETRWGNEQFF. The full variable domain, completed using reference TRBV30 and TRBJ2-1, is SQTIHQWPATLVQPVGSPLSLECTVEGTSNPNLYWYRQAAGRGLQLLFYSVGIGQISSEVPQNLSASRPQDRQFILSSKKLLLSDSGFYLCAWSVETRWGNEQFFGPGTRLTVL.

This clonotype was picked up a small number of times. The gene calls are TRBV6-2 or TRBV6-3 and TRBJ2-2; 8 nucleotides agree with TRBD2. Germline assignment: CDR1 MNHEY and CDR2 SVGEGT. The CDR3 is 17 residues long. The ends lost 4 bases at V and 1 base at J; junction bases unmatched: 8. This CDR3 reads CASSSDPLAENTGELFF. Written as DNA, the CDR3 is TGTGCCAGCAGTTCAGATCCACTAGCGGAGAACACCGGGGAGCTGTTTTTT.

There are a few counts of this clonotype. This chain links TRBV25-1 with TRBJ2-7, with 9 bases lining up with TRBD1. The length of the CDR3 is 14 residues. Germline values: CDR1 MGHDK, CDR2 SYGVNS. Unmatched junction bases numbered 6, after V lost 5 bases and J lost 4 bases. The CDR3 protein is CASSKGQGSYEQYF. DNA of the CDR3: TGTGCCAGCAGTAAGGGACAGGGATCTTACGAGCAGTACTTC.

The chain is built from TRBV5-1 and TRBJ2-1; 9 nucleotides align to TRBD2. The V gene's germline CDR1 is SGHRS and CDR2 YFSETQ. This CDR3 comprises 15 residues. Unmatched junction bases numbered 5, after V lost 1 base and J lost 6 bases. CDR3 amino acids: CASSLYSGSINEQFF. CDR3 in DNA: TGCGCCAGCAGCTTGTATAGCGGGAGTATCAATGAGCAGTTCTTC.

In its sample, this clonotype was seen many times. The chain couples TRBV4-3 to TRBJ2-3; TRBD1 is a possible D gene (6 bases). V was cut by 0 bases and J by 3 bases, with 13 bases left in between. Germline V gene data show CDR1 as LGHNA and CDR2 as YSLEER. The CDR3 extends over 16 amino acids. CDR3 sequence: CASSQETGRKTDTQYF. The CDR3, as DNA: TGCGCCAGCAGCCAAGAGACAGGAAGAAAGACAGATACGCAGTATTTT.

The chain joins TRBV7-9 to TRBJ1-4; 7 bases align to TRBD1. Unmatched junction bases numbered 7, after V lost 5 bases and J lost 7 bases. This CDR3 spans 14 amino acids. CDR1 and CDR2 from the germline V gene are SEHNR and FQNEAQ (reference sequence). In DNA, the CDR3 is TGTGCCAGCAGCCCATTAGACAGGGTTGAAAAACTGTTTTTT. Its protein is CASSPLDRVEKLFF.

This clonotype was detected many times. The chain employs TRBV6-5 and TRBJ2-1; D gene uncertain. V lost 5 bases and J 6 bases, leaving 20 bases between the germline ends. The CDR3 covers 16 residues. Germline loops: CDR1 MNHEY, CDR2 SVGAGI. The CDR3 bases are TGTGCCAGCAGTACCGACTTGAATCCCATCGGCAATGAGCAGTTCTTC. Protein product: CASSTDLNPIGNEQFF.

This clonotype was counted a few times. The chain couples TRBV12-3 or TRBV12-4 to TRBJ2-7; 8 bases agree with TRBD2. This CDR3 is 14 amino acids long. Trimming cost V 6 bases and J 5 bases; bases outside gene matches: 9. Written as DNA, the CDR3 is TGTGCCAGCAGAAACGGACTAGCTAGCCACGAGCAGTACTTC. Translated: CASRNGLASHEQYF.

This clonotype was observed at least ten times. The J gene is TRBJ2-1, the V gene TRBV5-1, with 9 bases identical to TRBD2. CDR1 SGHRS and CDR2 YFSETQ come from the germline V gene. V gave up 4 bases and J gave up 7 bases; unmatched junction bases: 9. This CDR3 contains 15 residues. DNA of the CDR3: TGCGCCAGCAGCCCAGGGGTAGCGGGAGAGAATGAGCAGTTCTTC. It codes for CASSPGVAGENEQFF.

The CDR3 bases are TGTGCCAGCATCGGAAGCGGGAGGGCCGTTAATGAGCAGTTCTTC. Protein sequence: CASIGSGRAVNEQFF. The V call is TRBV7-2, the J call TRBJ2-1; 10 nucleotides agree with TRBD2. V shed 7 bases and J 7 bases; nucleotides not matched to a gene: 10. The CDR3 sequence is 15 residues long. Germline assignment: CDR1 SGHTA and CDR2 FQGNSA. Combining the CDR3 with reference TRBV7-2 and TRBJ2-1 gives the whole variable domain GAGVSQSPSNKVTEKGKDVELRCDPISGHTALYWYRQSLGQGLEFLIYFQGNSAPDKSGLPSDRFSAERTGGSVSTLTIQRTQQEDSAVYLCASIGSGRAVNEQFFGPGTRLTVL.

This clonotype has a count of ten or more. This rearrangement joins TRBV7-9 to TRBJ2-3; tentatively, D is TRBD1 (6 bases). V lost 0 bases to trimming and J lost 2 bases, with 12 bases between them. The CDR3 length is 16 residues. Germline CDR1 SEHNR, CDR2 FQNEAQ (reference sequence). In nucleotides, the CDR3 is TGTGCCAGCAGCTTAGCGGGGACACTCTACACAGATACGCAGTATTTT. Translating gives CASSLAGTLYTDTQYF.

This clonotype has only a few counts. This CDR3 is CSVRKGFQETQYF. The CDR3 region has the DNA TGCAGTGTTAGGAAGGGATTCCAAGAGACCCAGTACTTC. The gene calls are TRBV20-1 and TRBJ2-5; the D is unclear. In germline, CDR1 is DFQATT, CDR2 SNEGSKA (reference sequence). The CDR3 has 13 residues. V lost 7 bases and J lost 1, with 13 bases in between.

The sample holds many counts of this clonotype. The chain links TRBV12-3 or TRBV12-4 to TRBJ2-7; TRBD1 agrees at 7 bases. CDR3 length: 15 amino acids. Trimming at V came to 1 base and at J to 0 bases, leaving 3 bases not matched to a gene. The CDR3 loop reads CASSLEGTASYEQYF. The CDR3 bases are TGTGCCAGCAGTTTAGAGGGGACAGCCTCCTACGAGCAGTACTTC.

The sample holds many counts of this clonotype. The chain joins TRBV12-3 or TRBV12-4 to TRBJ2-5, with D possibly being TRBD1 or TRBD2 (5 bases each). V was cut by 1 base and J by 0 bases, with 9 bases left in between. This CDR3 region has 15 residues. The DNA of the CDR3 is TGTGCCAGCAGTTTAGACGGGACCTACCAAGAGACCCAGTACTTC. This sequence encodes CASSLDGTYQETQYF.

This clonotype was detected many times. The chain uses TRBV7-9 and TRBJ2-7; no definite D call. CDR3 size: 15 residues. Trimming stripped 2 bases from V and 2 bases from J, with 13 bases between. CDR1 SEHNR and CDR2 FQNEAQ come from the germline V gene (reference sequence). CDR3 residues: CASSLSPETAYEQYF. The DNA of the CDR3 is TGTGCCAGCAGCTTAAGTCCAGAGACCGCCTACGAGCAGTACTTC.

This clonotype was picked up a small number of times. The CDR3 region has the DNA TGCAGCGTTGAAGGGGGGGCAACTAATGAAAAACTGTTTTTT. Protein sequence: CSVEGGATNEKLFF. The chain couples TRBV29-1 to TRBJ1-4; tentative D call: TRBD1 (5 bases). The V end lost 1 base, the J end lost 0 bases, and 6 bases lay between the germline ends. Germline assignment: CDR1 SQVTM and CDR2 ANQGSEA. This CDR3 is 14 amino acids long.

The chain couples TRBV5-1 to TRBJ2-3; 10 nucleotides match TRBD2. The length of the CDR3 is 15 residues. Trimming at V came to 2 bases and at J to 6 bases, leaving 6 bases not matched to a gene. Germline CDR1 is SGHRS and CDR2 is YFSETQ. This CDR3 reads CASSFGLAVADTQYF. The CDR3 bases are TGCGCCAGCAGCTTTGGACTAGCGGTCGCCGATACGCAGTATTTT.

This clonotype occurred many times. This chain links TRBV29-1 with TRBJ1-1; D is undetermined. The germline V and J ends were trimmed by 4 bases and 9 bases, with 12 bases remaining between them. The CDR3 length is 11 residues. Germline-derived CDR1 and CDR2 are SQVTM and ANQGSEA. The CDR3 here is CSVVDDPQAFF. The CDR3 DNA reads TGCAGCGTTGTTGACGACCCGCAAGCTTTCTTT. Complete variable domain (other parts from reference TRBV29-1 and TRBJ1-1): SAVISQKPSRDICQRGTSLTIQCQVDSQVTMMFWYRQQPGQSLTLIATANQGSEATYESGFVIDKFPISRPNLTFSTLTVSNMSPEDSSIYLCSVVDDPQAFFGQGTRLTVV.

This clonotype has only a few counts. The CDR3 sequence is CAWDRANEQYF. Here the CDR3 DNA reads TGTGCCTGGGACAGGGCGAACGAGCAGTACTTC. The J gene is TRBJ2-7, the V gene TRBV12-3 or TRBV12-4; 9 bases are a match to TRBD1. V lost 11 bases and J lost 5; bases outside the gene matches: 4. This CDR3 comprises 11 residues.

V is TRBV18 and J is TRBJ2-7; D gene uncertain. The V gene lost 0 bases and the J gene lost 3 bases, with 15 bases spanning the gap. The CDR3 is 16 amino acids. The germline V gene has CDR1 KGHSH and CDR2 LQKENI. CDR3 bases: TGTGCCAGCTCACCACCGGCGCTAGGCTTAAACTACGAGCAGTACTTC. Amino acids: CASSPPALGLNYEQYF.